This record covers a single T cell receptor (beta chain). What it recognizes is unknown. Sequenced by immunoSEQ multiplex PCR; TCRdb stores in-frame clones only, minus some. The table records over 12,000 clones, over 60% of them present only once. Each patient experienced a relapse that followed autologous stem cell transplantation, and brentuximab vedotin exposure varied. The study recorded best responses of complete response, partial response or progressive disease. This entry belongs to a study of PD-1 blockade in classical Hodgkin lymphoma. Overall study results and limits: Still unresolved is the cause of the repertoire differences, which may be disease activity or prior therapy. CD4+ TCR diversity climbed significantly by C4D1, unlike CD8+ TCR diversity. Complete responders matched newly diagnosed patients in baseline diversity.

CDR1 SGHTA and CDR2 FQGTGA come from the germline V gene. Trimming took off 2 bases at V and 5 bases at J, with 7 bases between the two ends. The CDR3 totals 13 residues. Sequenced material: peripheral blood mononuclear cells (PBMCs), taken at baseline. This receptor was identified in a human donor with classical Hodgkin lymphoma. The chain recombines TRBV7-3 with TRBJ2-1; perhaps TRBD2 as D (5 bases). The DNA of the CDR3 is TGTGCCAGCAGCTTAGGGCGGGACAATGAGCAGTTCTTC. Amino acids: CASSLGRDNEQFF.